This T cell receptor beta chain was obtained from a study of blood T cell repertoires in COVID-19. Background on the study: PBMCs, B-cell-depleted T cells, or T cells were the source of the cDNA or gDNA that made up the material.

Authors' methods: Reference gene primers were amplified, and this amplification served to estimate nucleated cell counts. Sequencing was performed with immunoSEQ multiplex PCR; in TCRdb, only in-frame clones are kept and a portion is missing. V, J and clone size were drawn from that table, and D and trimming were deduced from the DNA. Seen here are roughly 41,000 clones, about 90% observed once, and the top ten hold approximately 4.6%. This CDR3 contains 13 residues. The V segment lost 5 bases and the J segment 6 bases; nucleotides outside the gene matches: 6. The receptor was derived from a man between 60 and 75 years old with acute or convalescent COVID-19. The sequencing input was peripheral blood. The rearrangement links TRBV12-3 or TRBV12-4 to TRBJ1-2, with 7 bases fitting TRBD1. CDR3 protein: CASSRQGLDGYTF. DNA for the CDR3: TGTGCCAGCAGTCGACAGGGTCTTGATGGCTACACCTTC.